These T cell receptor beta chains were read from a single sample in a study of OX40 agonist ivuxolimab in advanced cancers. This table comes from immunoSEQ multiplex PCR, and its TCRdb copy is limited to in-frame clones, with some not included. This table has approximately 80,000 clones, roughly 87% appearing once. The specimen comprised CD4+ or CD8+ T cells sorted from blood, sampled in a trial of the OX40 agonist ivuxolimab. The receptors shown here come from an adult with an advanced solid tumor such as melanoma, head and neck, liver or kidney cancer. Each CDR3 is given without its conserved first and last residue. A D gene is named only where the DNA matches it firmly.

V	D	J	CDR3
TRBV5-6	-	TRBJ2-3	ASSLGKAAFTDTQY
TRBV11-3	TRBD2	TRBJ2-3	ASSPLAGSTSTDTQY
TRBV4-2	-	TRBJ2-1	ASSYLESGEQF
TRBV18	TRBD2	TRBJ2-1	ASSPTPGLAGGDYNEQF
TRBV29-1	-	TRBJ2-1	SVEWGSNEQF
TRBV6-6	-	TRBJ2-7	ASSYSVQSYEQY
TRBV6-6	-	TRBJ2-5	ASSRPQWGEQY
TRBV11-1	TRBD2	TRBJ2-2	ASSLGGSRTGELF
TRBV5-4	-	TRBJ1-1	ASSPGAGAGNTEAF
TRBV29-1	TRBD2	TRBJ2-3	TVGRESNTQY
TRBV11-2	TRBD2	TRBJ2-1	ASSLGTSVGNEQF
TRBV12-2	-	TRBJ2-2	ASRLGVAGDTGELF
TRBV7-8	-	TRBJ2-1	ASSLGQGSYNEQF
TRBV9	TRBD2	TRBJ2-5	ASSVAPGTSGIAQETQY
TRBV5-4	TRBD1	TRBJ2-2	ASSYRGITGELF
TRBV28	TRBD1	TRBJ1-5	ASSLRQGLGNQPQH
TRBV19	-	TRBJ2-1	ASRAGQSNEQF
TRBV15	-	TRBJ2-1	ATSRGGQGGNEQF
TRBV28	TRBD2	TRBJ2-1	ASSHLSLAERGIEQF
TRBV11-3	-	TRBJ2-5	ASSLGIQETQY
TRBV7-9	-	TRBJ1-2	ASSLVLGTTGGYT
TRBV18	TRBD1	TRBJ1-4	ASSPTTGVTPNEKLF
TRBV19	-	TRBJ1-4	ASSEPPRNEKLF
TRBV9	-	TRBJ2-1	ASSIYSGEGVNEQF
TRBV6-1	-	TRBJ1-5	ASSEITGGLVGNQPQH
TRBV5-1	TRBD1	TRBJ1-1	ASSAGQGAIAEAF
TRBV10-1	TRBD2	TRBJ2-7	ASFYREGHEQY
TRBV11-1	-	TRBJ2-5	ASSLAREETQY
TRBV7-2	TRBD2	TRBJ2-5	ASSYGLVGRETQY
TRBV4-2	-	TRBJ2-3	ASSQGRNLNTDTQY
TRBV10-3	TRBD2	TRBJ2-5	AIRVAGEETQY
TRBV10-1	-	TRBJ2-6	ASSESSGANVLT
TRBV5-4	TRBD2	TRBJ2-2	ASSSGTSGAANTGELF
TRBV4-3	TRBD2	TRBJ2-7	ASSQDHFGATSGTYEQY
TRBV7-9	TRBD1	TRBJ1-4	ASSPGGTGQGELF
TRBV2	-	TRBJ1-5	ASSPSSEQPQH
TRBV4-2	TRBD1	TRBJ2-2	ASSQEGDRNTGELF
TRBV6-1	TRBD2	TRBJ2-3	ASSEVIVAGGTDTQY
TRBV5-1	-	TRBJ2-7	ASSLDGSSYEQY
TRBV11-1	-	TRBJ2-5	ASSLGAALRGETQY
TRBV28	TRBD2	TRBJ2-7	ASSLPPGGLAGRTYEQY
TRBV6-5	TRBD1	TRBJ2-2	ASRRDRNTGELF
TRBV19	TRBD1	TRBJ1-2	ASSTGTVGGYT
TRBV5-5	-	TRBJ1-5	ASSLLWNQPQH
TRBV6-6	TRBD1	TRBJ2-7	ASSYSGDRPYEQY
TRBV5-1	TRBD1	TRBJ1-1	ASSWTGENTEAF
TRBV4-1	-	TRBJ2-5	ASSQDGTDEETQY
TRBV5-1	-	TRBJ2-3	ASSFFASADTQY
TRBV11-2	-	TRBJ1-3	ASSSQGVSGNTIY
TRBV5-1	-	TRBJ2-3	ASSLVSLGIRSTDTQY
TRBV15	-	TRBJ1-4	ATSRDLREYNEKLF
TRBV2	-	TRBJ1-1	ASSGASWNTEAF
TRBV7-9	TRBD1	TRBJ2-3	ASSWDRGRERSSTDTQY
TRBV6-1	-	TRBJ2-7	ASKGRRTEIEQY
TRBV18	-	TRBJ1-1	ASSLETGITEAF